This TCR beta chain was obtained from a study of T-cell reconstitution after alpha-beta-depleted transplantation in children. Preparation of the TCRbeta library was carried out with unique molecular identifiers. TCRdb reprocessed the PCR reads with MiXCR, giving one entry per CDR3 protein. The repertoire consists of around 700,000 distinct CDR3 sequences, with roughly 13% occurring once and the leading ten covering 0.79%. This CDR3 is built from 12 residues. Germline-derived CDR1 and CDR2 are MGHDK and SYGVNS. V dropped 10 bases and J dropped 2 bases, with 11 bases sitting between them. Points on this clonotype: Being one base from a much bigger clone, this may be a read error.

The chain is built from TRBV25-1 and TRBJ1-1, with D possibly being TRBD1 (5 bases). Sequencing was performed on PBMCs, taken before TCRalphabeta/CD19-depleted stem cell transplant. This receptor was taken from a girl under 10 years old with congenital amegakaryocytic thrombocytopenia, due to receive a stem cell transplant. CDR3 sequence reads: CAIVRGNTEAFF. The DNA of the CDR3 is TGTGCCATCGTAAGGGGTAACACTGAAGCTTTCTTT.